The 27 T cell receptor beta chains listed next were all sequenced from one sample in a study of vaccination effects on CD4 cells after COVID-19. ViraFEST expansion of antigen-specific CD4+ T cells with viral peptide pools preceded sequencing. Isolation of CD4+ T cells took place after ten to eleven days of culture. SARS-CoV-2 infection was confirmed by PCR in the person between March and December 2020. Clones were read by immunoSEQ multiplex PCR, and TCRdb kept only the in-frame ones, dropping some. The sample has roughly 26,000 clones; approximately 80% are singletons. Their antigens remain unidentified. This specimen consisted of CD4+ T cells from PBMCs cultured with HCoV-NL63 spike peptides, obtained before COVID-19 vaccination. These TCRs come from a human donor who had a prior SARS-CoV-2 infection.

This clone was observed once. The rearrangement uses TRBV13 and TRBJ2-1; D may be TRBD2 (5 bases). V shed 2 bases and J shed 3 bases, with 14 bases lying between them. The V gene's germline CDR1 is PRHDT and CDR2 FYEKMQ (reference sequence). The CDR3 runs 16 residues. The CDR3 here is CASSLSAGRNYNEQFF. The CDR3 DNA is TGTGCCAGCAGCTTAAGCGCGGGCAGGAACTACAATGAGCAGTTCTTC. Filled out from reference TRBV13 and TRBJ2-1, the complete variable domain reads AAGVIQSPRHLIKEKRETATLKCYPIPRHDTVYWYQQGPGQDPQFLISFYEKMQSDKGSIPDRFSAQQFSDYHSELNMSSLELGDSALYFCASSLSAGRNYNEQFFGPGTRLTVL.

This clone has only a few counts. The rearrangement links TRBV6-2 or TRBV6-3 to TRBJ1-1; 7 bases are a match to TRBD1. Germline V gene lookup returns CDR1 MNHEY and CDR2 SVGEGT. Trimming removed 6 bases from V and 4 bases from J; junction bases left unmatched: 11. CDR3 length equals 15 residues. CDR3 amino acids: CASSRIRAGGTEAFF. The CDR3, as DNA: TGTGCCAGCAGCAGAATACGTGCAGGGGGCACTGAAGCTTTCTTT.

A single count supports this clone. This sequence joins TRBV5-6 and TRBJ2-5; D gene ambiguous. The CDR3 is 13 residues long. The germline V and J ends were trimmed by 0 bases and 3 bases, with 6 bases remaining between them. CDR1 and CDR2 from the germline V gene are SGHDT and YYEEEE. DNA of the CDR3: TGTGCCAGCAGCTTGGACACAGAAGAGACCCAGTACTTC. This codes for CASSLDTEETQYF.

The CDR3 sequence is CASSPPSAGEVGYTF. DNA for the CDR3: TGTGCCAGCTCACCACCCTCGGCAGGGGAAGTAGGCTACACCTTC. The gene calls are TRBV18 and TRBJ1-2, with TRBD1 as a possible D gene (6 bases). Germline V lookup: CDR1 KGHSH, CDR2 LQKENI. The CDR3 sequence is 15 residues long. V gave up 0 bases and J gave up 8 bases, with 16 bases separating them.

The chain employs TRBV9 and TRBJ2-3; D gene uncertain. V lost 4 bases and J lost 6, with 9 bases in between. The CDR3 sequence is 12 residues long. The germline gives CDR1 SGDLS, CDR2 YYNGEE. CDR3 protein: CASSPHLDTQYF. For the CDR3, the DNA is TGTGCCAGCAGCCCGCACCTGGATACGCAGTATTTT. Together with reference TRBV9 and TRBJ2-3, the CDR3 gives the full variable domain: DSGVTQTPKHLITATGQRVTLRCSPRSGDLSVYWYQQSLDQGLQFLIQYYNGEERAKGNILERFSAQQFPDLHSELNLSSLELGDSALYFCASSPHLDTQYFGPGTRLTVL.

The V call is TRBV7-3, the J call TRBJ1-2; weak D call: TRBD1 (6 bases). Germline CDR1 SGHTA, CDR2 FQGTGA. CDR3 length: 13 residues. V shed 4 bases and J shed 7 bases, with 13 bases lying between them. Written as DNA, the CDR3 is TGTGCCAGCAGCTCTACAGGGTACTCTGGCTACACCTTC. Amino acid sequence: CASSSTGYSGYTF.

This sequence joins TRBV7-9 and TRBJ2-7, with 9 bases that match TRBD2. CDR3 length: 16 amino acids. V dropped 5 bases and J dropped 6; count of bases not matched to a gene: 14. CDR1 is SEHNR and CDR2 is FQNEAQ in the germline V gene (reference sequence). The CDR3 DNA reads as TGTGCCAGCAGCCCCTCCCTTGGGCGGGAGGGCCGCGAGCAGTACTTC. Its protein product is CASSPSLGREGREQYF.

A single count supports this clone. The chain links TRBV3-1 (or the pseudogene TRBV3-2) to TRBJ2-2; 16 bases align to TRBD2. The CDR3 loop spans 17 amino acids. The germline CDR1 and CDR2 sequences are LGHDT and YNNKEL (reference sequence). Trimming took 4 bases from V and 7 from J; bases not matched to a gene: 6. CDR3 sequence (DNA): TGTGCCAGCAGCCCACCCGGGACTAGCGGGAGGGGCGGGGAGCTGTTTTTT. This encodes CASSPPGTSGRGGELFF.

This clone was observed a handful of times. This rearrangement joins TRBV5-4 to TRBJ1-2; TRBD1 is a possible D gene (5 bases). V lost 1 base and J 6 bases, leaving 16 bases between the germline ends. The CDR3 length is 15 residues. In germline, CDR1 is SGHNT, CDR2 YYREEE (reference sequence). CDR3 nucleotides: TGTGCCAGCAGCTTGAGGGGAGGGCTGATCAATGGCTACACCTTC. Protein: CASSLRGGLINGYTF.

This sequence joins TRBV30 and TRBJ1-4, with D perhaps matching TRBD1 (6 bases). The CDR3 is 15 amino acids. Per germline, CDR1 GTSNPN and CDR2 SVGIG (reference sequence). The ends were cut back, 3 bases at V and 4 bases at J, with 15 bases in the middle. The CDR3 DNA reads TGTGCCTGGAGCCATGGACAGACCCTTAATGAAAAACTGTTTTTT. It translates to CAWSHGQTLNEKLFF.

The genes are TRBV30 and TRBJ2-1; D remains unclear. Looked up from germline, CDR1 is GTSNPN and CDR2 is SVGIG (reference sequence). The CDR3 totals 15 residues. With 0 bases removed from V and 0 bases from J, the gap between germline ends came to 9 bases. The CDR3 region is CAWSVGGPSYNEQFF. CDR3 nucleotides: TGTGCCTGGAGTGTAGGCGGACCCTCCTACAATGAGCAGTTCTTC.

This chain uses TRBV19 with TRBJ2-3; 8 bases line up with TRBD2. CDR3 size: 14 residues. With 6 bases clipped from V and 3 bases from J, the junction kept 5 bases outside the gene matches. In germline, CDR1 is LNHDA, CDR2 SQIVND (reference sequence). CDR3 bases: TGTGCCAGTAGCCAGCGGGAGATAACAGATACGCAGTATTTT. The encoded protein is CASSQREITDTQYF.

The chain combines TRBV2 with TRBJ1-1; 7 bases agree with TRBD1. The V segment lost 6 bases and the J segment 0 bases; nucleotides outside the gene matches: 4. The length of the CDR3 is 14 residues. The V gene's germline CDR1 is SNHLY and CDR2 FYNNEI. CDR3 DNA: TGTGCCAGCAGAGTGGGACAGATGAACACTGAAGCTTTCTTT. Its protein is CASRVGQMNTEAFF. Using reference TRBV2 and TRBJ1-1 for the parts outside the CDR3, the full variable domain is EPEVTQTPSHQVTQMGQEVILRCVPISNHLYFYWYRQILGQKVEFLVSFYNNEISEKSEIFDDQFSVERPDGSNFTLKIRSTKLEDSAMYFCASRVGQMNTEAFFGQGTRLTVV.

The chain links TRBV29-1 to TRBJ2-5; D is uncertain. The CDR3 sequence is 11 residues long. Per germline, CDR1 SQVTM and CDR2 ANQGSEA. V gave up 4 bases and J gave up 0 bases, with 3 bases separating them. CDR3 region: CSVVYQETQYF. In DNA, the CDR3 is TGCAGCGTTGTGTACCAAGAGACCCAGTACTTC.

The chain joins TRBV30 to TRBJ1-1; TRBD1 matches at 7 bases. This CDR3 has 16 amino acids. With 0 bases clipped from V and 1 base from J, the junction kept 8 bases outside the gene matches. In germline, CDR1 is GTSNPN, CDR2 SVGIG (reference sequence). The CDR3 nucleotides are TGTGCCTGGAGTGTACCACAGGGGCCAGAGAACACTGAAGCTTTCTTT. Translating gives CAWSVPQGPENTEAFF.

Comment on this clone: One end of the junction does not line up with germline, which may come from a read error. The chain has TRBV9 and TRBJ1-1, with TRBD1 identical over 10 bases. The CDR3 contains 14 residues. CDR1 and CDR2 from the germline V gene are SGDLS and YYNGEE. CDR3 loop: CASSPGGTGALESF. The CDR3 coding sequence is TGTGCCAGCAGCCCGGGAGGGACAGGGGCTCTGGAGTCCTTT.

This clone qualifies as medium-sized. The chain recombines TRBV2 with TRBJ2-5, with TRBD1 matching 10 bases. CDR3 length: 14 amino acids. From germline, CDR1 is SNHLY and CDR2 FYNNEI. The V segment lost 6 bases and the J segment 2 bases; nucleotides outside the gene matches: 3. CDR3 protein: CASRRTGGQETQYF. The CDR3 DNA reads TGTGCCAGCAGGCGGACAGGGGGTCAAGAGACCCAGTACTTC.

The chain uses TRBV11-3 and TRBJ2-5, with D possibly called TRBD1 or TRBD2 (6 bases each). Per the germline V gene, CDR1 is SGHNT and CDR2 is YENEEA. The CDR3 runs to 18 residues. Trimming took 0 bases from V and 5 from J, leaving 22 bases between them. CDR3 loop: CASSLDHWGHGGGETQYF. Written as DNA, the CDR3 is TGTGCCAGCAGCTTAGATCATTGGGGGCACGGGGGCGGGGAGACCCAGTACTTC.

The J gene is TRBJ1-5, the V gene TRBV27; 7 bases map to TRBD1. V lost 1 base and J lost 5; bases outside the gene matches: 2. This CDR3 is 14 amino acids long. CDR1 and CDR2 (germline): MNHEY, SMNVEV (reference sequence). The CDR3: CASSLLGGDQPQHF. The CDR3 nucleotides are TGTGCCAGCAGTTTATTAGGGGGCGATCAGCCCCAGCATTTT.

The chain has TRBV7-8 and TRBJ2-3; 7 nucleotides align to TRBD2. Germline trimming cut 2 bases from V and 0 bases from J; bases unmatched to any gene: 8. This CDR3 is 17 amino acids long. The germline V gene encodes CDR1 SGHVS and CDR2 FQNEAQ. CDR3 sequence reads: CASSLLGGAYSTDTQYF. The CDR3, as DNA: TGTGCCAGCAGCTTATTGGGAGGGGCGTATAGCACAGATACGCAGTATTTT. The full variable domain, with the rest looked up from reference TRBV7-8 and TRBJ2-3, is GAGVSQSPRYKVAKRGQDVALRCDPISGHVSLFWYQQALGQGPEFLTYFQNEAQLDKSGLPSDRFFAERPEGSVSTLKIQRTQQEDSAVYLCASSLLGGAYSTDTQYFGPGTRLTVL.

The chain employs TRBV4-2 and TRBJ2-5; no definite D call. V lost 1 base to trimming and J lost 4 bases, with 13 bases between them. This CDR3 comprises 15 residues. CDR1 and CDR2 from the germline V gene are LGHNA and YNFKEQ. The CDR3 is CASSQGGPDVETQYF. The CDR3 nucleotides are TGTGCCAGCAGCCAAGGTGGTCCGGATGTAGAGACCCAGTACTTC.

The V call is TRBV6-5, the J call TRBJ1-4; D remains unclear. The germline V gene has CDR1 MNHEY and CDR2 SVGAGI. This CDR3 region has 13 residues. V dropped 0 bases and J dropped 7 bases, with 6 bases sitting between them. In DNA, the CDR3 is TGTGCCAGCAGTTACTCGGGTCGTGAAAAACTGTTTTTT. Translating it yields CASSYSGREKLFF.

CDR3 region: CASSSSGASGNTIYF. CDR3 DNA sequence: TGTGCCAGTAGTAGCTCGGGGGCCTCTGGAAACACCATATATTTT. The J gene is TRBJ1-3, the V gene TRBV19; maybe TRBD1 (6 bases). CDR1 and CDR2 (germline): LNHDA, SQIVND (reference sequence). The CDR3 sequence is 15 residues long. The ends were cut back, 4 bases at V and 0 bases at J, with 10 bases in the middle.

In this sample, this clone turned up a few times. The rearrangement links TRBV7-3 to TRBJ1-6; no firm D call. In germline, CDR1 is SGHTA, CDR2 FQGTGA. The CDR3 sequence is 14 residues long. Deletions cut 3 bases from V and 6 bases from J, with 9 bases between. Here the CDR3 DNA reads TGTGCCAGCAGCTTCTCGGGGATTAATTCACCCCTCCACTTT. Its translation: CASSFSGINSPLHF.

V gene TRBV27 combines with J gene TRBJ1-1; a possible D gene is TRBD1 (6 bases). V was shortened by 7 bases and J by 7 bases, with 10 bases between the two germline ends. The CDR3 covers 11 residues. The germline V gene has CDR1 MNHEY and CDR2 SMNVEV (reference sequence). CDR3 loop: CASNQGIEAFF. The CDR3 coding sequence is TGTGCCAGCAACCAGGGGATTGAAGCTTTCTTT.

This chain connects TRBV5-1 to TRBJ2-1; maybe TRBD1 (6 bases). The CDR3 has 15 residues. V lost 0 bases to trimming and J lost 9 bases, with 16 bases between them. The germline V gene encodes CDR1 SGHRS and CDR2 YFSETQ. The CDR3 loop reads CASSLDRAELGEQFF. For the CDR3, the DNA is TGCGCCAGCAGCTTGGACAGGGCGGAACTGGGTGAGCAGTTCTTC.

The J gene is TRBJ1-1, the V gene TRBV2; D uncertain. The V gene's germline CDR1 is SNHLY and CDR2 FYNNEI. This CDR3 has 14 residues. The germline V and J ends were trimmed by 6 bases and 0 bases, with 11 bases remaining between them. The chain's CDR3 is CASSGVYLNTEAFF. CDR3 nucleotide sequence: TGTGCCAGCAGCGGGGTCTATCTGAACACTGAAGCTTTCTTT.